Listed here is a single T cell receptor (beta chain). Its specificity is not known. This sample was taken from a study of shared clonotypes between healthy human individuals. General study points: Represented diversity, genetic and exposure-history alike, was limited by few donors.

CDR3 length: 15 residues. In germline, CDR1 is SGHAT, CDR2 FQNNGV. Germline trimming cut 5 bases from V and 3 bases from J; bases unmatched to any gene: 9. CD45RO negativity and positive selection for CCR7 defined naive CD8 cells, a population that excluded terminally differentiated effector memory CD45RA+ cells. Each subset's genomic DNA was split evenly across several immunoSEQ plates. Per the original data handling: Quality scores were absent from the junction-only immunoSEQ sequences, so filtering differed. The table came from immunoSEQ multiplex PCR; TCRdb's copy has only in-frame clones and leaves some out. V, J and clone size are those of that table, while D and trimming were read from the DNA. Among some 580,000 clones listed, nearly 98% were seen once.

The sample consisted of naive CD8+ T cells sorted from blood. The rearrangement joins TRBV11-2 to TRBJ2-7; 8 nucleotides align to TRBD1. This receptor was identified in a man aged 30-40 years in good health. In nucleotides, the CDR3 is TGTGCCAGCAGCCCCGAGACAGGGGTAATCTACGAGCAGTACTTC. This gives the protein CASSPETGVIYEQYF.